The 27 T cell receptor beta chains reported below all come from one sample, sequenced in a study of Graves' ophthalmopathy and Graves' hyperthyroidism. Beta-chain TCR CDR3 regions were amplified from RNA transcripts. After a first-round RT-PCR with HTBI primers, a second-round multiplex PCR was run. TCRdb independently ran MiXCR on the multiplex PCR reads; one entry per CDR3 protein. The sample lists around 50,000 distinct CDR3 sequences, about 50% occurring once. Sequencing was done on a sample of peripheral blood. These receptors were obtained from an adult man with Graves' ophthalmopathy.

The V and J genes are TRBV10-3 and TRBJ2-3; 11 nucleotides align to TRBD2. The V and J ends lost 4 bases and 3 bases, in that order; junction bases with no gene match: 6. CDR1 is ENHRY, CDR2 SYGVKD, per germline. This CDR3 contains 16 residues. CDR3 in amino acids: CAISVGASGRTDTQYF. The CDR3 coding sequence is TGTGCCATCAGTGTAGGGGCTAGCGGGAGGACAGATACGCAGTATTTT.

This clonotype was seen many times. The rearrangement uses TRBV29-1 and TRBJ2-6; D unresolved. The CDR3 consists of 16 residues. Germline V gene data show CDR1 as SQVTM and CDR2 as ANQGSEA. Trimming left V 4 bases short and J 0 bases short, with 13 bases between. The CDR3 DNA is TGCAGCGTTGTTCAATTAGAGAACTCTGGGGCCAACGTCCTGACTTTC. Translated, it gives CSVVQLENSGANVLTF.

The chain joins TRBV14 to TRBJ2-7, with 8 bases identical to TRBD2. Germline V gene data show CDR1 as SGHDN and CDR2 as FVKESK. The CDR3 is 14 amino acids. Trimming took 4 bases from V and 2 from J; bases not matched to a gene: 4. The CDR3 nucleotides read TGTGCCAGCAGCCGATCTAGCGGGCCCTACGAGCAGTACTTC. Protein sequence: CASSRSSGPYEQYF.

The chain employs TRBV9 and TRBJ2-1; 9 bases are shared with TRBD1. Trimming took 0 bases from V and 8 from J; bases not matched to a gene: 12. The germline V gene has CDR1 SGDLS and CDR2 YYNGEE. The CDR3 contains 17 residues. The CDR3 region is CASSVGLNRGLGDEQFF. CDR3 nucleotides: TGTGCCAGCAGCGTAGGGCTGAACAGGGGGCTGGGCGATGAGCAGTTCTTC.

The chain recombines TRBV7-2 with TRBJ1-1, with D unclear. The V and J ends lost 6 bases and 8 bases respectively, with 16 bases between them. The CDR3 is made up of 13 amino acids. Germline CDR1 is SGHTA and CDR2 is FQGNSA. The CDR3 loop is CASRALGGWEAFF. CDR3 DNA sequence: TGTGCCAGCAGGGCTCTAGGAGGGTGGGAAGCTTTCTTT.

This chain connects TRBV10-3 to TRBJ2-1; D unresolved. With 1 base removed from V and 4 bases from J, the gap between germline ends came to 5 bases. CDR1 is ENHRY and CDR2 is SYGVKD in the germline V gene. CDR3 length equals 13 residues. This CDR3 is CAISEYQYNEQFF. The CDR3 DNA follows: TGTGCCATCAGTGAGTACCAATACAATGAGCAGTTCTTC.

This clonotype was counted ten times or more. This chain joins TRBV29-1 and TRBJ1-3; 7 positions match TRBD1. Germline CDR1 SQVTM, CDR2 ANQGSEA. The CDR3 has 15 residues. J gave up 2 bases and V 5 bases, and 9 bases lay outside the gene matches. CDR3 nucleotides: TGCAGCGTTTTTCTCGAGACAGGGACTGGAAACACCATATATTTT. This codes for CSVFLETGTGNTIYF.

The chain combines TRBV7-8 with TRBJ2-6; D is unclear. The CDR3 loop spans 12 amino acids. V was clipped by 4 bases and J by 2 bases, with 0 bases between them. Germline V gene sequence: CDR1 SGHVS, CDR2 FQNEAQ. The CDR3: CASSSGANVLTF. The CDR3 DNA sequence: TGTGCCAGCAGCTCTGGGGCCAACGTCCTGACTTTC. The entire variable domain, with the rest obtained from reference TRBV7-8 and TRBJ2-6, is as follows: GAGVSQSPRYKVAKRGQDVALRCDPISGHVSLFWYQQALGQGPEFLTYFQNEAQLDKSGLPSDRFFAERPEGSVSTLKIQRTQQEDSAVYLCASSSGANVLTFGAGSRLTVL.

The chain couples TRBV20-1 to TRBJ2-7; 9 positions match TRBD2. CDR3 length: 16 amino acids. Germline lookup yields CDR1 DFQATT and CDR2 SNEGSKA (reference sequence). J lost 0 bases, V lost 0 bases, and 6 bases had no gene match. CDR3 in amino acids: CSARDQSSGISYEQYF. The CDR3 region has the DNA TGCAGTGCTAGAGATCAGTCTAGCGGGATCTCCTACGAGCAGTACTTC.

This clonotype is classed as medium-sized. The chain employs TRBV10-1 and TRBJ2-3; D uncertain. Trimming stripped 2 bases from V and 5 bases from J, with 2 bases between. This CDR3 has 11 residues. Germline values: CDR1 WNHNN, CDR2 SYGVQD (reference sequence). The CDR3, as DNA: TGCGCCAGCAGTGAGGGAGATACGCAGTATTTT. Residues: CASSEGDTQYF.

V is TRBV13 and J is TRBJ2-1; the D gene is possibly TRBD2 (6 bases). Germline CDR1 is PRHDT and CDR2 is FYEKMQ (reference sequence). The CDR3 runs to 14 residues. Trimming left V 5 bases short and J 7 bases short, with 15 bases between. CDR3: CASSRSVGSNEQFF. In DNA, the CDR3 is TGTGCCAGCAGCCGGTCGGTCGGGAGTAATGAGCAGTTCTTC.

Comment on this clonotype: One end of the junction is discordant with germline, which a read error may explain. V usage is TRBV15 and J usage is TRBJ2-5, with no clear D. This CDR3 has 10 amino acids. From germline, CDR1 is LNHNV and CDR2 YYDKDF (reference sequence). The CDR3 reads CRDQIETQYF. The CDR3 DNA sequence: TGCAGAGATCAAATCGAGACCCAGTACTTC.

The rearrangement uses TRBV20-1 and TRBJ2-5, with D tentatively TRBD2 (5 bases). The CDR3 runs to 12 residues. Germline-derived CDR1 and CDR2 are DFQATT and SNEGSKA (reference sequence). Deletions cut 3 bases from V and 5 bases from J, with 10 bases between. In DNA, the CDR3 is TGCAGTGCTAGCGGGGTCGGGGAGACCCAGTACTTC. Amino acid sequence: CSASGVGETQYF.

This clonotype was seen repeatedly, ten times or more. The CDR3 DNA sequence: TGTGCCAGCAGTTTAGGGCAGGGTCGAATCAATGAGCAGTTCTTC. This sequence encodes CASSLGQGRINEQFF. This chain links TRBV12-3 or TRBV12-4 with TRBJ2-1, with D possibly matching TRBD1 (5 bases). This CDR3 has 15 residues. Trimming left V 1 base short and J 6 bases short, with 13 bases between.

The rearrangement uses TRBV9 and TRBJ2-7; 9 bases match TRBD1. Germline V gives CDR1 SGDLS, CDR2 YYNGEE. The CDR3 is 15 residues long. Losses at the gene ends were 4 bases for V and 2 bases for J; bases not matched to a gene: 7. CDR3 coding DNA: TGTGCCAGCAGCACCGGGACAGGGAATCCCTACGAGCAGTACTTC. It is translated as CASSTGTGNPYEQYF.

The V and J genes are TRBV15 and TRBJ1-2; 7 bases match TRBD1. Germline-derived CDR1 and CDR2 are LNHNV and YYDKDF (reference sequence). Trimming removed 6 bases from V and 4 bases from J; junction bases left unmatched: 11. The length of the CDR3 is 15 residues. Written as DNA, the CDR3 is TGTGCCACCAGTATCCGGGACAGAGAACTCTATGGCTACACCTTC. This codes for CATSIRDRELYGYTF.

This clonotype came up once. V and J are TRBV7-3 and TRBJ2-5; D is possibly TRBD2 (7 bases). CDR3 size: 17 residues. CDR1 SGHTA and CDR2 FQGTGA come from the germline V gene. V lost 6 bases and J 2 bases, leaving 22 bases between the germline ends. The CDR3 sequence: CASRLVSCRGGQETQYF. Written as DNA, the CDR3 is TGTGCCAGCAGATTGGTATCCTGCAGGGGAGGGCAAGAGACCCAGTACTTC.

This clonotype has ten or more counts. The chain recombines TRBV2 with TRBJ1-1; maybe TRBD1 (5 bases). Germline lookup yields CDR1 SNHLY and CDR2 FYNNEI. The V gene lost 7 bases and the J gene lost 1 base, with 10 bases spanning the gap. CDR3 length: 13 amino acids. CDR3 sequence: CASNGRGNTEAFF. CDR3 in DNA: TGTGCCAGCAATGGTAGGGGGAACACTGAAGCTTTCTTT.

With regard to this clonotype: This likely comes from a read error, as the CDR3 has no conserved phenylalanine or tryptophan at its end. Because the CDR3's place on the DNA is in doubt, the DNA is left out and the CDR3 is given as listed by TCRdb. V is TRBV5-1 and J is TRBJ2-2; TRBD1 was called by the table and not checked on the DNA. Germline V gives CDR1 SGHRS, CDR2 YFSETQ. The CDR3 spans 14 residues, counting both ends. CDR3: CASSFQQVTGERFC.

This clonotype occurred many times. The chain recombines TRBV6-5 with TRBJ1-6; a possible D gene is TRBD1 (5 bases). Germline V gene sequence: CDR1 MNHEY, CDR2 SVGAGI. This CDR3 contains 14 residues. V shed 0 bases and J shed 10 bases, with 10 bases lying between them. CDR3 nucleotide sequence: TGTGCCAGCAGTTACTCGTTGCAGGGCTCACCCCTCCACTTT. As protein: CASSYSLQGSPLHF.

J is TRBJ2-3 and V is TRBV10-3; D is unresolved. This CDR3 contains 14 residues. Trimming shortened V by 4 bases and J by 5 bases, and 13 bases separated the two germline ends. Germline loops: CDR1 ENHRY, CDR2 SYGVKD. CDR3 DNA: TGTGCCATCAGTGGCTCCGGATATGGAGATACGCAGTATTTT. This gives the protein CAISGSGYGDTQYF.

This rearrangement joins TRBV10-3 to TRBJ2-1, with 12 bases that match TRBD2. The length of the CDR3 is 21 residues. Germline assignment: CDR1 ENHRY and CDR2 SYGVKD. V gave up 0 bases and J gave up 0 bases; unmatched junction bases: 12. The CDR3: CAISESRLAGDGTSSYNEQFF. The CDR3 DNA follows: TGTGCCATCAGTGAGTCGCGACTAGCGGGAGATGGGACTAGCTCCTACAATGAGCAGTTCTTC.

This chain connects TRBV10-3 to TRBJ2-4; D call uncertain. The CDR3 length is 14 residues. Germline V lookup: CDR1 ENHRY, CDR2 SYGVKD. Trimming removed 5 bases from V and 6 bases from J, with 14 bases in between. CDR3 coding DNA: TGTGCCATCAGTAACTACGACCTCGGAAACATTCAGTACTTC. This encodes CAISNYDLGNIQYF.

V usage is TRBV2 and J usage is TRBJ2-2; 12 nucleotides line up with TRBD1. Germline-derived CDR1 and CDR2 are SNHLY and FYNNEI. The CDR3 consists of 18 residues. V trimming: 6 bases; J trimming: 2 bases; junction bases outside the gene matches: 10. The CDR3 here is CASSGTGGEGRNTGELFF. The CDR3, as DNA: TGTGCCAGCAGCGGGACAGGGGGCGAGGGGAGAAACACCGGGGAGCTGTTTTTT.

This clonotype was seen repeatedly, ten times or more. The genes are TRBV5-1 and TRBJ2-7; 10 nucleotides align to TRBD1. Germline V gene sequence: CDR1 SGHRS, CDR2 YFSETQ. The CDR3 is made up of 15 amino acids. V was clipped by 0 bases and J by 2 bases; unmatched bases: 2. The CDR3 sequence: CASSLGGTGAYEQYF. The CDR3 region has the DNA TGCGCCAGCAGCTTGGGAGGGACAGGGGCCTACGAGCAGTACTTC.

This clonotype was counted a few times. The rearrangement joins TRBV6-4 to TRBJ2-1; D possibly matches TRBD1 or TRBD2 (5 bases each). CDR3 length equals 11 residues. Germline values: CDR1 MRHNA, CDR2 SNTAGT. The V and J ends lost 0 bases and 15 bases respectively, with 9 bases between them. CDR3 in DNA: TGTGCCAGCAGTGACTCGGGGACGCGGTTCTTC. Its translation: CASSDSGTRFF.

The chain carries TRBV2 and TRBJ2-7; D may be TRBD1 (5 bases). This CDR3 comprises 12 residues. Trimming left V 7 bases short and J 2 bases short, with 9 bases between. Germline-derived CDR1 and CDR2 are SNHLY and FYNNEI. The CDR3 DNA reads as TGTGCCAGCATGCAGACAGCCTACGAGCAGTACTTC. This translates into CASMQTAYEQYF.